This T cell receptor beta chain was sequenced for a study of diagnostic markers for celiac disease (dated by TCRdb to between 2020 and 2021). With no count recorded, this clonotype is classed as medium-sized (0.01 to 0.1%) from frequency. What this receptor recognizes is not known. Taken from cysteine to phenylalanine, the CDR3 has 14 residues. DNA was not recorded. For CDR1 and CDR2, the germline V gene lists SGHVS and FQNEAQ. The sequencing machine was an Illumina MiSeq. Following TCRdb reprocessing, every CDR3 protein sequence forms one entry, and DNA is not provided. This sample's table lists over a thousand distinct CDR3 sequences. Jointly, the top ten make up more than 9% of the sample.

This receptor chain uses TRBV7-8 and TRBJ2-3; TCRdb lists TRBD2, though no DNA is available to test this call. Source material: either unsorted cells or a sorted T cell fraction (not recorded which). This clonotype was sampled from a human donor. The CDR3 region reads CASSLEGRGDTQYF.